Shown below are 29 T cell receptor beta chains from a single sample sequenced in a study of shared clonotypes between healthy human individuals. Profiling relied on immunoSEQ multiplex PCR, and the TCRdb table lists in-frame clones only, not all of them. The sample gives hundreds of thousands of clones, approximately 92% of which show up once; 24% is in the top ten. CD8 cells regarded as naive lacked CD45RO, were positively chosen for CCR7, and omitted terminally differentiated effector memory CD45RA+ cells. The sample taken for sequencing was naive CD8+ T cells sorted from blood. The source of these receptors is a man aged 30 to 45 in good health.

About this clone: This sample also contains other DNA sequences that code for the same CDR3. The chain combines TRBV7-8 with TRBJ2-5; D is perhaps TRBD2 (5 bases). This CDR3 has 13 amino acids. The V end was cut by 2 bases, the J end by 5 bases, with 9 bases between. The germline CDR1 and CDR2 sequences are SGHVS and FQNEAQ. In DNA, the CDR3 is TGTGCCAGCAGCTTACGGGGTCGGGAGACCCAGTACTTC. Translated: CASSLRGRETQYF.

The J gene is TRBJ1-3, the V gene TRBV27; D possibly corresponds to TRBD1 (5 bases). The length of the CDR3 is 16 residues. The V gene's germline CDR1 is MNHEY and CDR2 SMNVEV (reference sequence). V was pared by 3 bases and J by 1 base, with 13 bases between. The DNA of the CDR3 is TGTGCCAGCAGTTTGCGGCAGGGACTTTCTGGAAACACCATATATTTT. It codes for CASSLRQGLSGNTIYF.

Turning to this clone: Distinct nucleotide sequences in the sample also encode this CDR3. The chain has TRBV4-3 and TRBJ2-1, with 9 bases aligning to TRBD2. V shed 5 bases and J 2 bases; nucleotides not matched to a gene: 4. Germline V CDR1 and CDR2: LGHNA, YSLEER. There are 15 residues in the CDR3. DNA of the CDR3: TGCGCCAGCAGCGACCGGACTAGCGCCTACAATGAGCAGTTCTTC. This translates into CASSDRTSAYNEQFF.

J is TRBJ1-5 and V is TRBV23-1; possibly TRBD1 for D (6 bases). TRBV23-1 is noted as an ORF with a role that remains uncertain. Trimming cost V 3 bases and J 5 bases, with 17 bases left between them. The CDR3 covers 16 residues. CDR3 region: CASSHSDRSHHQPQHF. The CDR3, as DNA: TGCGCCAGCAGTCATTCCGACAGGTCCCACCATCAGCCCCAGCATTTT.

The J gene is TRBJ2-5, the V gene TRBV7-2; TRBD1 agrees at 7 bases. The V segment lost 4 bases and the J segment 3 bases; nucleotides outside the gene matches: 8. The CDR3 runs 15 residues. In germline, CDR1 is SGHTA, CDR2 FQGNSA. This CDR3 is CASSSPQGIEETQYF. In DNA, the CDR3 is TGTGCCAGCAGCTCGCCACAGGGGATTGAAGAGACCCAGTACTTC.

CDR3 bases: TGTGCCAGCAGTTACGACGTGGGAGGAAACACCATATATTTT. Amino acids: CASSYDVGGNTIYF. This chain joins TRBV6-5 and TRBJ1-3; unclear D gene. V was trimmed by 2 bases and J by 4 bases, leaving 9 bases between them. CDR3 length: 14 amino acids. Germline lookup yields CDR1 MNHEY and CDR2 SVGAGI.

The chain carries TRBV25-1 and TRBJ2-1; 10 bases align to TRBD2. There are 18 residues in the CDR3. Germline V lookup: CDR1 MGHDK, CDR2 SYGVNS. V gave up 1 base and J gave up 0 bases; unmatched junction bases: 6. The CDR3 DNA reads as TGTGCCAGCAGTGAATCCCTCGGACTAGCGGACTCCTACAATGAGCAGTTCTTC. As protein: CASSESLGLADSYNEQFF.

The V and J genes are TRBV4-1 and TRBJ2-4; no firm D call. Germline CDR1 MGHRA, CDR2 YSYEKL. Trimming left V 0 bases short and J 0 bases short, with 15 bases between. This CDR3 spans 18 amino acids. The CDR3 DNA is TGCGCCAGCAGCCAAGATCTCGACATACTACCAGCCAAAAACATTCAGTACTTC. Its protein is CASSQDLDILPAKNIQYF.

The CDR3 bases are TGCGCCAGCAGCCACTCGGAACAGGGTTCCTACAATGAGCAGTTCTTC. Protein: CASSHSEQGSYNEQFF. The chain employs TRBV4-1 and TRBJ2-1, with D maybe TRBD1 (6 bases). V was clipped by 3 bases and J by 1 base, with 13 bases between them. The CDR3 is made up of 16 amino acids. Germline V CDR1 and CDR2: MGHRA, YSYEKL.

The chain is built from TRBV11-2 and TRBJ1-4; D might be TRBD1 (5 bases). The CDR3 loop spans 15 amino acids. Germline V gives CDR1 SGHAT, CDR2 FQNNGV. The V and J ends lost 5 bases and 8 bases respectively, with 18 bases between them. The CDR3 sequence is CASSAPGGGQEKLFF. The DNA of the CDR3 is TGTGCCAGCAGCGCACCCGGGGGTGGGCAGGAAAAACTGTTTTTT.

CDR3 amino acids: CASSQEGLDRERIGEQFF. Written as DNA, the CDR3 is TGTGCCAGCAGCCAAGAGGGTCTTGATCGGGAGAGAATCGGGGAGCAGTTCTTC. This rearrangement joins TRBV14 to TRBJ2-1; the D gene is possibly TRBD2 (6 bases). Germline CDR1 reads SGHDN; CDR2 reads FVKESK. V was clipped by 0 bases and J by 10 bases, with 25 bases between them. This CDR3 has 18 amino acids.

The V gene is TRBV10-3, the J gene TRBJ2-1; D perhaps matches TRBD1 (8 bases). The CDR3 has 18 residues. Trimming cost V 4 bases and J 9 bases, with 28 bases left between them. Germline CDR1 ENHRY, CDR2 SYGVKD. The CDR3 DNA follows: TGTGCCATCAGTGTTTTGGACAGGGACGGCGGGAGAGGCGGTGAGCAGTTCTTC. Its protein product is CAISVLDRDGGRGGEQFF.

This clone appeared a single time. The chain recombines TRBV6-5 with TRBJ2-5; D may correspond to TRBD1 or TRBD2 (5 bases each). The V end lost 4 bases, the J end lost 1 base, and 13 bases lay between the germline ends. CDR1 and CDR2 (germline): MNHEY, SVGAGI. This CDR3 is 15 amino acids long. The CDR3 sequence is CASSLTSGAQETQYF. CDR3 sequence (DNA): TGTGCCAGCAGTTTAACTTCCGGGGCCCAAGAGACCCAGTACTTC.

This chain joins TRBV9 and TRBJ2-5; weak D call: TRBD1 (6 bases). The germline V and J ends were trimmed by 1 base and 5 bases, with 12 bases remaining between them. Germline loops: CDR1 SGDLS, CDR2 YYNGEE. The CDR3 has 14 amino acids. The CDR3: CASSVSGVGETQYF. CDR3 in DNA: TGTGCCAGCAGCGTATCAGGGGTGGGTGAGACCCAGTACTTC. The full variable domain, its missing parts supplied by reference TRBV9 and TRBJ2-5, is DSGVTQTPKHLITATGQRVTLRCSPRSGDLSVYWYQQSLDQGLQFLIQYYNGEERAKGNILERFSAQQFPDLHSELNLSSLELGDSALYFCASSVSGVGETQYFGPGTRLLVL.

This chain uses TRBV10-3 with TRBJ2-5; TRBD1 aligns across 7 bases. CDR3 length equals 14 residues. The germline gives CDR1 ENHRY, CDR2 SYGVKD. The junction had 2 bases not matched to a gene; V was cut back by 0 bases and J by 4 bases. Here the CDR3 reads CAISESAGGETQYF. The CDR3 DNA follows: TGTGCCATCAGTGAGTCGGCAGGGGGAGAGACCCAGTACTTC.

CDR3: CASSQDPGQSNTGELFF. The CDR3 DNA follows: TGCGCCAGCAGCCAAGATCCGGGACAGTCGAACACCGGGGAGCTGTTTTTT. The gene calls are TRBV4-3 and TRBJ2-2; 7 nucleotides align to TRBD1. There are 17 residues in the CDR3. Looked up from germline, CDR1 is LGHNA and CDR2 is YSLEER. The V and J ends lost 0 bases and 0 bases, in that order; junction bases with no gene match: 4.

This rearrangement joins TRBV28 to TRBJ1-5; no reliable D call. In germline, CDR1 is MDHEN, CDR2 SYDVKM. The CDR3 is 16 residues long. Trimming left V 3 bases short and J 0 bases short, with 12 bases between. Written as DNA, the CDR3 is TGTGCCAGCAGTTTGCGCGGGCACATTAGCAATCAGCCCCAGCATTTT. This codes for CASSLRGHISNQPQHF. Drawing the rest from reference TRBV28 and TRBJ1-5, the complete variable domain is DVKVTQSSRYLVKRTGEKVFLECVQDMDHENMFWYRQDPGLGLRLIYFSYDVKMKEKGDIPEGYSVSREKKERFSLILESASTNQTSMYLCASSLRGHISNQPQHFGDGTRLSIL.

The V and J genes are TRBV2 and TRBJ2-7; 8 nucleotides line up with TRBD2. Germline CDR1 SNHLY, CDR2 FYNNEI. V lost 7 bases and J lost 5; bases outside the gene matches: 4. This CDR3 is built from 12 residues. The CDR3 region has the DNA TGTGCCAGCAAAGGACTAGCTCACGAGCAGTACTTC. Its protein product is CASKGLAHEQYF.

This clone was observed once. The V and J genes are TRBV27 and TRBJ2-1; D unclear. Trimming removed 3 bases from V and 6 bases from J, with 9 bases in between. Germline CDR1 and CDR2: MNHEY and SMNVEV (reference sequence). The CDR3 runs 13 residues. The CDR3 region is CASSFRLANEQFF. The CDR3 DNA sequence: TGTGCCAGCAGTTTTAGACTGGCCAATGAGCAGTTCTTC.

This clone was counted only a few times. The chain uses TRBV18 and TRBJ1-2; 7 nucleotides match TRBD1. This CDR3 has 13 amino acids. V shed 5 bases, J shed 3 bases, and the junction held 3 bases outside the gene matches. Germline assignment: CDR1 KGHSH and CDR2 LQKENI. In DNA form, the CDR3 reads TGTGCCAGCTCAGGGACAGACGACTATGGCTACACCTTC. It yields the protein CASSGTDDYGYTF.

The rearrangement uses TRBV5-6 and TRBJ2-2; a weak D match, TRBD1 (5 bases). There are 14 residues in the CDR3. Germline CDR1 and CDR2: SGHDT and YYEEEE. Trimming cost V 0 bases and J 6 bases, with 9 bases left between them. The CDR3, as DNA: TGTGCCAGCAGCTTGGTGCAGGGCCCCGGGGAGCTGTTTTTT. Encoded protein: CASSLVQGPGELFF. The variable domain in full, with the rest retrieved from reference TRBV5-6 and TRBJ2-2, is DAGVTQSPTHLIKTRGQQVTLRCSPKSGHDTVSWYQQALGQGPQFIFQYYEEEERQRGNFPDRFSGHQFPNYSSELNVNALLLGDSALYLCASSLVQGPGELFFGEGSRLTVL.

V is TRBV4-3 and J is TRBJ1-4, with D unresolved. The germline V gene has CDR1 LGHNA and CDR2 YSLEER. The CDR3 is 12 residues long. Trimming shortened V by 3 bases and J by 12 bases, and 11 bases separated the two germline ends. The CDR3: CASSHDGFQLFF. In DNA form, the CDR3 reads TGCGCCAGCAGCCACGACGGATTTCAACTGTTTTTT.

CDR3 coding DNA: TGTGCCAGCAGCGTAGAGGGACAGGGGATTCGTGAGCAGTTCTTC. Protein product: CASSVEGQGIREQFF. V and J are TRBV9 and TRBJ2-1, with 10 bases matching TRBD1. This CDR3 comprises 15 residues. From germline, CDR1 is SGDLS and CDR2 YYNGEE. After removal of 0 bases from V and 9 bases from J, the junction contained 6 bases not matched to a gene.

This chain joins TRBV6-1 and TRBJ2-1, with D perhaps TRBD2 (5 bases). Trimming took 3 bases from V and 8 from J, leaving 17 bases between them. The CDR3 is 15 residues long. CDR1 MNHNS and CDR2 SASEGT come from the germline V gene. The CDR3 DNA reads TGTGCCAGCAGTGACCGGGTCCGGGGTGCGGATGAGCAGTTCTTC. It codes for CASSDRVRGADEQFF.

V is TRBV7-9 and J is TRBJ2-2, with D possibly TRBD2 on 5 matching bases. CDR1 and CDR2 from the germline V gene are SEHNR and FQNEAQ (reference sequence). V was trimmed by 6 bases and J by 5 bases, leaving 13 bases between them. The CDR3 sequence is 14 residues long. CDR3 sequence: CASSSGFPTGELFF. DNA of the CDR3: TGTGCCAGCAGTTCGGGATTCCCTACCGGGGAGCTGTTTTTT.

The gene calls are TRBV27 and TRBJ2-1, with 8 nucleotides matching TRBD2. Trimming cost V 2 bases and J 5 bases; bases outside gene matches: 2. This CDR3 comprises 14 residues. CDR1 is MNHEY, CDR2 SMNVEV, per germline (reference sequence). The CDR3 here is CASSLAGGNNEQFF. CDR3 DNA sequence: TGTGCCAGCAGTTTAGCGGGAGGAAACAATGAGCAGTTCTTC.

The table lists this clone with a count of one. V is TRBV6-1 and J is TRBJ2-2; D call uncertain. Trimming removed 8 bases at V and 3 bases at J, with 13 bases between. The CDR3 length is 14 residues. CDR1 is MNHNS, CDR2 SASEGT, per germline. The CDR3 DNA sequence: TGTGCCAGCCGCTTCAAACTCGACACCGGGGAGCTGTTTTTT. Its protein product is CASRFKLDTGELFF.

The chain joins TRBV19 to TRBJ2-1; weak D call: TRBD2 (6 bases). Germline V gives CDR1 LNHDA, CDR2 SQIVND (reference sequence). The V and J ends lost 1 base and 5 bases respectively, with 9 bases between them. The CDR3 sequence is 14 residues long. Here the CDR3 DNA reads TGTGCCAGTAGTATAGTTACTAGCCACAATGAGCAGTTCTTC. Translation: CASSIVTSHNEQFF. Together with reference TRBV19 and TRBJ2-1, the CDR3 gives the full variable domain: DGGITQSPKYLFRKEGQNVTLSCEQNLNHDAMYWYRQDPGQGLRLIYYSQIVNDFQKGDIAEGYSVSREKKESFPLTVTSAQKNPTAFYLCASSIVTSHNEQFFGPGTRLTVL.

This clone was detected only once. V is TRBV21-1 and J is TRBJ2-3; the tabulated D call, TRBD2, remains unverified against the DNA. TRBV21-1 is termed a pseudogene. This CDR3 is 19 amino acids long. CDR3: CASSIGLAGLPSSTDTQYF. In DNA form, the CDR3 reads TGTGCCAGCAGCATTGGACTAGCGGGTTTACCCTCTAGCACAGATACGCAGTATTTT.